This entry is about one T cell receptor (beta chain). Its antigen is currently unknown. This entry belongs to a study of T cell responses to AZD1222 COVID-19 vaccine. The method was immunoSEQ multiplex PCR; TCRdb's version includes in-frame clones alone and lacks a portion of them. The profile shows 150,000 to 200,000 clones, 90% of them singletons. Regarding the study as a whole: Only after the peak T cell response were repertoires sampled. Regions 160-218 and 743-854 dominated among vaccine-associated CD4 TCRs spanning spike.

Trimming pared 3 bases from V and 0 bases from J, leaving 6 bases between. The CDR3 has 14 amino acids. CDR1 is KGHSH and CDR2 is LQKENI in the germline V gene. The source is an adult who received the AZD1222 COVID-19 vaccine. The rearrangement joins TRBV18 to TRBJ1-5; D call uncertain. Sequenced material: peripheral blood, taken 28 days after the second AZD1222 dose. Here the CDR3 reads CASSPQDSNQPQHF. The CDR3, as DNA: TGTGCCAGCTCACCTCAAGATAGCAATCAGCCCCAGCATTTT.